These 14 T cell receptor beta chains originate from one sample sequenced in a study of blood T cell repertoires in COVID-19. The table came from immunoSEQ multiplex PCR; TCRdb's copy has only in-frame clones and leaves some out. The sample yields 400,000 or so clones, around 87% seen once. Sequencing was done on a sample of peripheral blood. These receptors were obtained from a human donor in a cohort sampled during active COVID-19.

The chain employs TRBV30 and TRBJ1-4; weak D call: TRBD1 (5 bases). The CDR3 totals 14 residues. CDR1 is GTSNPN, CDR2 SVGIG, per germline (reference sequence). V was pared by 1 base and J by 8 bases, with 14 bases between. This CDR3 is CAWSAGGGQEKLFF. The CDR3 DNA is TGTGCCTGGAGTGCTGGGGGGGGTCAGGAAAAACTGTTTTTT.

This chain joins TRBV7-3 and TRBJ2-3; tentative D call: TRBD2 (7 bases). Germline V gene lookup returns CDR1 SGHTA and CDR2 FQGTGA. Trimming took off 1 base at V and 7 bases at J, with 24 bases between the two ends. This CDR3 contains 18 residues. CDR3 nucleotide sequence: TGTGCCAGCAGCTTAAGCCCGTCGGGGGCGGGGGAGGTATATACGCAGTATTTT. Protein sequence: CASSLSPSGAGEVYTQYF.

The chain carries TRBV7-3 and TRBJ2-5, with D perhaps TRBD2 (5 bases). Germline V CDR1 and CDR2: SGHTA, FQGTGA. CDR3 size: 15 residues. V lost 3 bases and J 4 bases, leaving 15 bases between the germline ends. In DNA, the CDR3 is TGTGCCAGCAGCTTGAATAGCGTCGAGGGAGAGACCCAGTACTTC. Protein sequence: CASSLNSVEGETQYF.

This chain connects TRBV2 to TRBJ2-2; TRBD1 is a possible D gene (5 bases). Germline V lookup: CDR1 SNHLY, CDR2 FYNNEI. The CDR3 consists of 13 residues. V was trimmed by 3 bases and J by 6 bases, leaving 8 bases between them. The CDR3 DNA reads TGTGCCAGCAGTGAGACAGTGGCCGGGGAGCTGTTTTTT. It yields the protein CASSETVAGELFF. Looking up the rest from reference TRBV2 and TRBJ2-2 gives the full variable domain: EPEVTQTPSHQVTQMGQEVILRCVPISNHLYFYWYRQILGQKVEFLVSFYNNEISEKSEIFDDQFSVERPDGSNFTLKIRSTKLEDSAMYFCASSETVAGELFFGEGSRLTVL.

The V gene is TRBV9, the J gene TRBJ1-2; a weak D match, TRBD1 (6 bases). The CDR3 totals 16 residues. V gave up 0 bases and J gave up 4 bases, with 16 bases separating them. Germline V gives CDR1 SGDLS, CDR2 YYNGEE. The DNA for the CDR3 is TGTGCCAGCAGCGTAGGGGGACATCTTTGGAGCTATGGCTACACCTTC. Its protein is CASSVGGHLWSYGYTF.

The sample holds a few counts of this clone. V and J are TRBV5-6 and TRBJ1-1; possible D gene TRBD1, 5 bases. The CDR3 runs to 13 residues. The germline V and J ends were trimmed by 0 bases and 11 bases, with 14 bases remaining between them. Germline loops: CDR1 SGHDT, CDR2 YYEEEE. CDR3 region: CASSLGVPGLAFF. In DNA form, the CDR3 reads TGTGCCAGCAGCTTGGGAGTCCCAGGGTTGGCTTTCTTT.

This chain links TRBV29-1 with TRBJ2-5, with D possibly TRBD2 on 5 matching bases. CDR1 is SQVTM and CDR2 is ANQGSEA in the germline V gene. The V gene lost 4 bases and the J gene lost 7 bases, with 7 bases spanning the gap. CDR3 size: 10 residues. The CDR3 is CSVVSGTQYF. Here the CDR3 DNA reads TGCAGCGTTGTCAGCGGGACCCAGTACTTC.

The chain employs TRBV6-5 and TRBJ1-1; a possible D gene is TRBD1 (5 bases). Looked up from germline, CDR1 is MNHEY and CDR2 is SVGAGI. The length of the CDR3 is 15 residues. V lost 7 bases and J 6 bases, leaving 21 bases between the germline ends. CDR3 in amino acids: CASNDPAGRAPEAFF. The CDR3 DNA is TGTGCCAGCAACGACCCCGCAGGGAGGGCCCCTGAAGCTTTCTTT.

The genes are TRBV9 and TRBJ1-1, with D unclear. The ends were cut back, 0 bases at V and 0 bases at J, with 15 bases in the middle. The CDR3 length is 17 residues. Per the germline V gene, CDR1 is SGDLS and CDR2 is YYNGEE. CDR3 nucleotides: TGTGCCAGCAGCGTAGGTTCTTCCCGCGATGTGAACACTGAAGCTTTCTTT. Translation gives CASSVGSSRDVNTEAFF.

This sequence joins TRBV20-1 and TRBJ2-1; 7 bases map to TRBD2. With V trimmed by 3 bases and J by 4 bases, 12 bases remained unmatched. This CDR3 contains 16 residues. Germline V gives CDR1 DFQATT, CDR2 SNEGSKA (reference sequence). For the CDR3, the DNA is TGCAGTGCTAGTCCCTTAAGGGGCGGGGGATACAATGAGCAGTTCTTC. This sequence encodes CSASPLRGGGYNEQFF.

The J gene is TRBJ1-4, the V gene TRBV20-1; 7 nucleotides line up with TRBD1. J was trimmed by 8 bases and V by 6 bases; bases with no gene match: 3. In germline, CDR1 is DFQATT, CDR2 SNEGSKA (reference sequence). There are 11 residues in the CDR3. The CDR3 DNA sequence: TGCAGTGCAACGGACAGGGAAAAACTGTTTTTT. Translated, it gives CSATDREKLFF.

The chain has TRBV14 and TRBJ2-2; D might be TRBD2 (5 bases). From germline, CDR1 is SGHDN and CDR2 FVKESK. Trimming cost V 4 bases and J 4 bases, with 7 bases left between them. CDR3 length: 13 amino acids. The CDR3 DNA sequence: TGTGCCAGCAGCCGCCGGGGCACCGGGGAGCTGTTTTTT. It yields the protein CASSRRGTGELFF.

The chain links TRBV9 to TRBJ2-3; 7 nucleotides agree with TRBD2. V shed 0 bases and J 6 bases; nucleotides not matched to a gene: 10. CDR3 size: 16 residues. In germline, CDR1 is SGDLS, CDR2 YYNGEE. The CDR3, as DNA: TGTGCCAGCAGCGTAGTGGAAACGGGAGGAGGGGATACGCAGTATTTT. Translated, it gives CASSVVETGGGDTQYF.

The rearrangement joins TRBV28 to TRBJ1-5; D may be TRBD1 (5 bases). This CDR3 comprises 12 residues. V dropped 8 bases and J dropped 4 bases, with 9 bases sitting between them. CDR1 MDHEN and CDR2 SYDVKM come from the germline V gene. Here the CDR3 reads CASDTGNQPQHF. In nucleotides, the CDR3 is TGTGCCAGCGATACAGGTAATCAGCCCCAGCATTTT.